This T cell receptor (beta chain) derives from a study of early stage breast cancer tumors. Per germline, CDR1 MNHEY and CDR2 SVGAGI. This CDR3 contains 12 residues. With 2 bases removed from V and 4 bases from J, the gap between germline ends came to 6 bases. TCRdb's table, derived via immunoSEQ multiplex PCR, lists solely in-frame clones and lacks some. The data hold fewer than 70,000 clones, with over 80% observed a single time. V is TRBV6-5 and J is TRBJ2-7; D is unclear. The sequenced sample was blood. The receptor's source is a person aged 40 to 50 with breast cancer. This CDR3 is CASSYTGYEQYF. CDR3 DNA sequence: TGTGCCAGCAGTTACACCGGTTACGAGCAGTACTTC.